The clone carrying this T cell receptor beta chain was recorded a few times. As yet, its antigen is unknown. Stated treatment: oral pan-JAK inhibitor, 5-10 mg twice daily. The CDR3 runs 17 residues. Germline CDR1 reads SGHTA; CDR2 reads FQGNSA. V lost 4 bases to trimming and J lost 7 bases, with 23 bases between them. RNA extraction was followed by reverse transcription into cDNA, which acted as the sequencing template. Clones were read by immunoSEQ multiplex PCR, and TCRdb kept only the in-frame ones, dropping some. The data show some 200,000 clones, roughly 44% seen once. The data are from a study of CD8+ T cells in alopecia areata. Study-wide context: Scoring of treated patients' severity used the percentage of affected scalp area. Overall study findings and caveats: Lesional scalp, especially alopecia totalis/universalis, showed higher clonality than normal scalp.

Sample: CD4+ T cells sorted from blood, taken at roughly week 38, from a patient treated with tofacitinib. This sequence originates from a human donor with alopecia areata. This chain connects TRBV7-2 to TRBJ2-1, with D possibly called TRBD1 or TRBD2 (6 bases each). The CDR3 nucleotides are TGTGCCAGCAGCTCCAGGGACCTTCCTAGAGGGGGGAATGAGCAGTTCTTC. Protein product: CASSSRDLPRGGNEQFF.